This T cell receptor (beta chain) was observed in a study of shared clonotypes between healthy human individuals. Points from the study as a whole: Compared with clonotypes that all four donors shared, non-shared clonotypes had lower generation probabilities. Among the subsets, naive ones generally showed larger estimated richness than memory ones. Naive CD4 clonotype sharing across a handful of donors was 4% to 5.5%.

Terminally differentiated effector memory CD45RA+ cells were excluded from the naive CD8 cells, which were CD45RO-negative and positively selected for CCR7. On this clone itself: What it binds is not known.

V was pared by 2 bases and J by 6 bases, with 8 bases of the junction left unmatched. The length of the CDR3 is 15 residues. Germline CDR1 and CDR2: SGHKS and YYEKEE (reference sequence). Across several immunoSEQ plates, the genomic DNA of each subset was split evenly. Produced via immunoSEQ multiplex PCR; TCRdb's table is partial and in-frame only. The table records around 2,000,000 clones, about 95% of them present only once. The sample comprised naive CD8+ T cells sorted from blood. The origin of this receptor is a man aged 18 to 29 in good health. The genes are TRBV5-5 and TRBJ1-5; 7 bases fit TRBD1. Here the CDR3 reads CASSLNRGWSQPQHF. CDR3 in DNA: TGTGCCAGCAGCTTAAACAGGGGATGGAGTCAGCCCCAGCATTTT.